Reported below is one T cell receptor (beta chain). This specimen comes from a study of cytomegalovirus exposure and HLA in healthy donors. Study-level information: Earlier sequencing of some 180 million T cells yielded fewer than 140 million unique TCR beta sequences.

Germline loops: CDR1 SGHRS, CDR2 YFSETQ. J gave up 3 bases and V 4 bases, and 7 bases lay outside the gene matches. The CDR3 covers 14 residues. The PCR employed 60 Vbeta primers together with 13 Jbeta primers. Profiled with immunoSEQ multiplex PCR; TCRdb holds only in-frame clones, not every one. The sample includes 150,000 to 200,000 clones, 81% of them seen just once. Sample: PBMCs. The chain links TRBV5-1 to TRBJ2-7; 7 bases fit TRBD1. This receptor was obtained from a man aged 18 to 29 in good health and CMV-seronegative. The CDR3 loop reads CASSDDRVDYEQYF. The CDR3 region has the DNA TGCGCCAGCAGCGACGACAGGGTAGACTACGAGCAGTACTTC.